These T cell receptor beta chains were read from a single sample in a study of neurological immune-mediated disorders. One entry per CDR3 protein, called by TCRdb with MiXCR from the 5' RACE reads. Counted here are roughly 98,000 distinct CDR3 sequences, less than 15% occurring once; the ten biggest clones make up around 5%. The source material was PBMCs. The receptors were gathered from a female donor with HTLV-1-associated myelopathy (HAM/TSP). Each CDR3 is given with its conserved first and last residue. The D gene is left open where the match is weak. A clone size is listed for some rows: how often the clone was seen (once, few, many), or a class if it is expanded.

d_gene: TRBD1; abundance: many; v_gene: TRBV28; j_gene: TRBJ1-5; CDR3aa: CASSAAGTGHNQPQHF; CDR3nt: TGTGCCAGCAGCGCCGCGGGGACAGGGCACAATCAGCCCCAGCATTTT
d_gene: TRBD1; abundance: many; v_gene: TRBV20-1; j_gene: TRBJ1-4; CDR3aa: CSALDRGTRTNEKLFF; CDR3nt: TGCAGTGCCCTAGACAGGGGGACAAGAACTAATGAAAAACTGTTTTTT
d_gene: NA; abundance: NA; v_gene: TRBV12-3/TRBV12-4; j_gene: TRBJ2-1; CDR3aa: CASSSGAGGYNEQFF; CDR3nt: TGTGCCAGCAGTTCGGGGGCAGGGGGCTACAATGAGCAGTTCTTC
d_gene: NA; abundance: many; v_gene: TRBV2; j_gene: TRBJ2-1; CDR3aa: CASSEKANEQFF; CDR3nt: TGTGCCAGCAGTGAAAAGGCGAATGAGCAGTTCTTC
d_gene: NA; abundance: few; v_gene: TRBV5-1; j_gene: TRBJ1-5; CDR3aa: CASSLGQHQPQHF; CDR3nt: TGCGCCAGCAGCTTGGGTCAGCATCAGCCCCAGCATTTT
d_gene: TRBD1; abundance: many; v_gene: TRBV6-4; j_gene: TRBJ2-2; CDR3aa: CASSTGAGGELFF; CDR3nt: TGTGCCAGCAGTACAGGGGCTGGCGGGGAGCTGTTTTTT
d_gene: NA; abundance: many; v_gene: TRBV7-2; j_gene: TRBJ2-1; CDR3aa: CASSFRRAGSYNEQFF; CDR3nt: TGTGCCAGCAGCTTCCGGAGGGCGGGGAGTTACAATGAGCAGTTCTTC
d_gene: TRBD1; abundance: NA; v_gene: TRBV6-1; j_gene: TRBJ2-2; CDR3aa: CASSGGTGDTGELFF; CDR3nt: TGTGCCAGCAGTGGGGGGACAGGGGACACCGGGGAGCTGTTTTTT
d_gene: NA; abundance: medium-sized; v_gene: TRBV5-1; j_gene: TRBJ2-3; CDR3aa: CASSPGGRGTDTQYF; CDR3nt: TGCGCCAGCAGCCCTGGCGGCAGGGGAACAGATACGCAGTATTTT
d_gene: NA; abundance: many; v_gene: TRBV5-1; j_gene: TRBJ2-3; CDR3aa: CASSLNGGTQTDTQYF; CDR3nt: TGCGCCAGCAGCCTAAACGGTGGGACGCAGACAGATACGCAGTATTTT
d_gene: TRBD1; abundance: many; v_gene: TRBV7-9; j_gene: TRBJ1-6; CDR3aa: CASSRLRDRVQISPLHF; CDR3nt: TGTGCCAGCAGCCGCCTCCGGGACAGGGTCCAAATTTCACCCCTCCACTTT